This is a list of T cell receptor beta chains from one sample in a study of molecular identifiers for immune sequencing clone quantification. From the PCR reads, TCRdb called clonotypes with MiXCR, one entry per CDR3 protein. The sample carries 490,000 or so distinct CDR3 sequences, 20% to 25% recorded once. The sample was naive CD8+ T cells from blood, with Jurkat cell RNA spiked in. The receptors were sampled from a human donor in good health. Some libraries in this study had Jurkat cell RNA spiked in. CDR3s include the opening cysteine and the closing phenylalanine or tryptophan. Expanded clones get a size class; other rows say once, few or many, or leave the size out.

cdr3_length j_call clone_size v_call cdr3_aa
15 TRBJ1-4 many TRBV9 CASSPAGTGGEKLFF
13 TRBJ2-1 many TRBV7-8 CASRVGSYNEQFF
14 TRBJ2-4 NA TRBV7-9 CASSFAQRKSIQYF
15 TRBJ1-4 few TRBV9 CASSSEVDRGEKLFF
14 TRBJ2-5 many TRBV6-6 CASSASGGTETQYF
19 TRBJ2-1 once TRBV11-2 CASSLPTGLAGGVYNEQFF
14 TRBJ1-1 many TRBV12-3/TRBV12-4 CASTSTGFSPEAFF
15 TRBJ2-7 many TRBV7-2 CASSPSSGGAYEQYF
11 TRBJ2-1 many TRBV25-1 CASSRGKEQFF
15 TRBJ2-7 few TRBV13 CASSYRASGGFEQYF
15 TRBJ1-3 many TRBV20-1 CSAREEGAVGNTIYF
17 TRBJ2-3 few TRBV10-3 CAISDLLVAGSTDTQYF
13 TRBJ2-2 NA TRBV25-1 CASREYLAGELFF